One and the same sample provided the 5 T cell receptor beta chains below, sequenced in a study of siplizumab effects on memory and regulatory T cells. The repertoire was sequenced with immunoSEQ multiplex PCR; TCRdb's copy has only in-frame clones and lacks some. The table lists about 110,000 clones, over 85% of them singletons, with 1% to 1.5% in the top ten. The sample comprised CD4+ T cells sorted from blood. All receptors come from a human donor in good health.

This sequence joins TRBV25-1 and TRBJ2-7; TRBD2 matches 7 bases. With 8 bases clipped from V and 8 bases from J, the junction kept 3 bases outside the gene matches. Per germline, CDR1 MGHDK and CDR2 SYGVNS. The CDR3 totals 10 residues. The DNA of the CDR3 is TGTGCCAGCGGGGGGGGAAAGCAGTACTTC. Protein product: CASGGGKQYF.

This clone was recorded only once. This chain links TRBV25-1 with TRBJ2-3, with a tentative D call TRBD1 (6 bases). Trimming took 8 bases from V and 1 from J, leaving 13 bases between them. CDR3 size: 14 residues. CDR1 and CDR2 from the germline V gene are MGHDK and SYGVNS. The CDR3 loop reads CASRTHRGTDTQYF. In DNA, the CDR3 is TGTGCCAGCCGTACCCACAGGGGCACAGATACGCAGTATTTT.

J is TRBJ1-5 and V is TRBV7-8, with D possibly TRBD1 on 5 matching bases. V dropped 1 base and J dropped 0 bases, with 13 bases sitting between them. The CDR3 has 17 residues. In germline, CDR1 is SGHVS, CDR2 FQNEAQ. The CDR3 DNA sequence: TGTGCCAGCAGCTTAGACGGGACCGGGGGTAGCAATCAGCCCCAGCATTTT. Translated, it gives CASSLDGTGGSNQPQHF.

The chain has TRBV27 and TRBJ2-5; unclear D gene. This CDR3 region has 13 residues. V was clipped by 3 bases and J by 2 bases, with 7 bases between them. The germline gives CDR1 MNHEY, CDR2 SMNVEV (reference sequence). Written as DNA, the CDR3 is TGTGCCAGCAGTTTGGCGGTTCAAGAGACCCAGTACTTC. As protein: CASSLAVQETQYF.

This clone has only a few counts. This chain connects TRBV18 to TRBJ1-2; D perhaps matches TRBD1 (5 bases). The CDR3 is 14 residues long. Germline V gene lookup returns CDR1 KGHSH and CDR2 LQKENI. Trimming shortened V by 6 bases and J by 4 bases, and 15 bases separated the two germline ends. In DNA form, the CDR3 reads TGTGCCAGCTCTCCAGCCAGGGAGAGCTATGGCTACACCTTC. Translated, it gives CASSPARESYGYTF.